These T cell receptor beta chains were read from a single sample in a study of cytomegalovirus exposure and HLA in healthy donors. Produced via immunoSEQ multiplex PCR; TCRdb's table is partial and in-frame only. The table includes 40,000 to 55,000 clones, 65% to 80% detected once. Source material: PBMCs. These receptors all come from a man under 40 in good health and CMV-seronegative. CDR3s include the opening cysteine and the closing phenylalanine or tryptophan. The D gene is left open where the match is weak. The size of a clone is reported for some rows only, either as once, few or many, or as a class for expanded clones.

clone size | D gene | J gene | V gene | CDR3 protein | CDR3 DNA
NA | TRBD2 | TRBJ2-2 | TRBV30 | CAWSVLLAGGPGELFF | TGTGCCTGGAGTGTACTTCTAGCGGGAGGGCCCGGGGAGCTGTTTTTT
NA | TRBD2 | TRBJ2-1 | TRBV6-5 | CASASGTSGINEQFF | TGTGCCAGCGCTTCCGGGACTAGCGGGATCAATGAGCAGTTCTTC
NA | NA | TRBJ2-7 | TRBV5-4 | CASSSLEAYEQYF | TGTGCCAGCAGCTCCCTGGAGGCATACGAGCAGTACTTC
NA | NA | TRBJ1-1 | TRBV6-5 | CASSYDHGTEAFF | TGTGCCAGCAGTTACGATCACGGGACTGAAGCTTTCTTT
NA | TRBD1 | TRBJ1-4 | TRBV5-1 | CASRADRVEEKLFF | TGCGCCAGCAGAGCTGACAGGGTCGAAGAAAAACTGTTTTTT
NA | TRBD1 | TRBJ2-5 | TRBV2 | CASKGQSKETQYF | TGTGCCAGCAAGGGACAGTCTAAAGAGACCCAGTACTTC
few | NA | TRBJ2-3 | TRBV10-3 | CATGTDTQYF | TGTGCCACGGGGACAGATACGCAGTATTTT
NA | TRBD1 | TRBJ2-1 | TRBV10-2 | CASSEPTGTGGSYNEQFF | TGCGCCAGCAGTGAACCAACCGGGACAGGGGGCTCCTACAATGAGCAGTTCTTC
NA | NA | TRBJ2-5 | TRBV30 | CAWSVSSGQYF | TGTGCCTGGAGTGTATCGAGCGGGCAATACTTC
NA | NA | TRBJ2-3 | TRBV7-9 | CASSIGWGGTDTQYF | TGTGCCAGCAGCATCGGTTGGGGCGGCACAGATACGCAGTATTTT
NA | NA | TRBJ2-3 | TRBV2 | CASSETTTDTQYF | TGTGCCAGCAGTGAGACTACGACAGATACGCAGTATTTT
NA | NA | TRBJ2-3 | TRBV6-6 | CASTNRAPDTQYF | TGTGCCAGCACCAACAGGGCTCCAGATACGCAGTATTTT
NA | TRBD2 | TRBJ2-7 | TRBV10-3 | CAISRTSEFEQYF | TGTGCCATCAGCCGGACTAGCGAGTTCGAGCAGTACTTC
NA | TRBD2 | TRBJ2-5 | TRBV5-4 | CASSSGRLAGVETQYF | TGTGCCAGCAGCTCTGGACGTCTAGCGGGAGTAGAGACCCAGTACTTC
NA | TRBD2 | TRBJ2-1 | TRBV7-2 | CASSLVPSGSLLSYNEQFF | TGTGCCAGCAGCTTAGTTCCTAGCGGGAGTCTCCTCTCCTACAATGAGCAGTTCTTC
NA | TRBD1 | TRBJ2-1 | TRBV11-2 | CASSYWTGELLHDEQFF | TGTGCCAGCAGCTATTGGACAGGCGAGCTCCTACACGATGAGCAGTTCTTC
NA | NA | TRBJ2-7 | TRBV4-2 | CASSQAGAYEQYF | TGTGCCAGCAGCCAAGCAGGGGCCTACGAGCAGTACTTC
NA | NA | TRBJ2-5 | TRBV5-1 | CASSLGTPQETQYF | TGCGCCAGCAGCCTAGGGACACCGCAAGAGACCCAGTACTTC
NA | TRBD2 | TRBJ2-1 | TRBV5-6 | CASSATTSATSYNEQFF | TGTGCCAGCAGCGCCACAACTAGCGCCACATCATACAATGAGCAGTTCTTC
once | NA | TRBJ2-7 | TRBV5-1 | CASSFREKNYEQYF | TGCGCCAGCAGCTTCCGGGAAAAAAACTACGAGCAGTACTTC
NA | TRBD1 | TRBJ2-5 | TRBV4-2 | CASSQAWTGGVRNQETQYF | TGTGCCAGCAGCCAAGCTTGGACAGGGGGAGTCAGGAACCAAGAGACCCAGTACTTC
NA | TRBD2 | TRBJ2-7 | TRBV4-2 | CASSQDTASGSYF | TGTGCCAGCAGCCAAGATACGGCTAGCGGGAGTTACTTC
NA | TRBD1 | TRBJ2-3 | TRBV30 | CAWTLQGGNTDTQYF | TGTGCCTGGACCCTACAGGGGGGAAACACAGATACGCAGTATTTT
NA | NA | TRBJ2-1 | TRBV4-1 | CASSPGLDEQFF | TGCGCCAGCAGCCCAGGTCTTGATGAGCAGTTCTTC
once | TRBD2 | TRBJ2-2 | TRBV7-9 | CASSRFNIAGVFGELFF | TGTGCCAGCAGCAGGTTTAATATAGCGGGAGTGTTCGGGGAGCTGTTTTTT
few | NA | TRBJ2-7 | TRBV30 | CAWALAPTYEQYF | TGTGCCTGGGCGCTAGCCCCCACCTACGAGCAGTACTTC
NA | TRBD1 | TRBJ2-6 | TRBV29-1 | CSVVGGTGGTGANVLTF | TGCAGCGTTGTGGGGGGGACAGGGGGAACTGGGGCCAACGTCCTGACTTTC